This T cell receptor (beta chain) is drawn from a study of blood T cell repertoires in COVID-19. Study-wide context: COVID-19 samples from acute and convalescent phases originated in the United States, Italy and Spain. T cells, B-cell-depleted T cells, or PBMCs supplied cDNA or gDNA.

In the original workflow: Using reference gene primer amplification, nucleated cell counts were estimated. Generated by immunoSEQ multiplex PCR, the TCRdb table keeps only in-frame clones and is missing some. V and J calls and clone size follow that table, whereas D and trimming were derived from the DNA. The data contain just over 300,000 clones, nearly 90% of them seen just once; the ten biggest clones take up 3.5% to 4.5%. The age range of participants was 18 to 89 years, with residence in approximately 25 US areas. Per germline, CDR1 SEHNR and CDR2 FQNEAQ (reference sequence). CDR3 length: 14 residues. V shed 5 bases and J 2 bases; nucleotides not matched to a gene: 4.

The TCR was taken from a woman aged 18-29 years with acute COVID-19. Sequencing was done on a sample of PBMCs or T cells enriched from blood (not recorded which). This chain joins TRBV7-9 and TRBJ2-3, with 7 bases fitting TRBD2. The CDR3 DNA reads as TGTGCCAGCAGCCTAGGACTAGTCACAGATACGCAGTATTTT. Translation gives CASSLGLVTDTQYF.